This entry lists 28 T cell receptor beta chains sequenced from one sample in a study of blood T cell repertoires in COVID-19. Here immunoSEQ multiplex PCR was the method, and the copy in TCRdb shows in-frame clones only, minus some. The table lists some 76,000 clones, about 93% of them singletons, with approximately 5.3% in the top ten. The specimen was peripheral blood. These receptors originate from a human donor in a cohort sampled during active COVID-19.

Here the CDR3 DNA reads TGTGCCAGCAGCCAAGGGCAGGGGGCGAAAGGCTACACCTTC. It encodes CASSQGQGAKGYTF. This chain uses TRBV3-1 (or the pseudogene TRBV3-2) with TRBJ1-2; 8 bases match TRBD1. This CDR3 spans 14 amino acids. V shed 1 base, J shed 8 bases, and the junction held 6 bases outside the gene matches. Germline V CDR1 and CDR2: LGHDT, YNNKEL (reference sequence).

This chain uses TRBV4-2 with TRBJ2-7; the D is unclear. The germline V and J ends were trimmed by 4 bases and 5 bases, with 9 bases remaining between them. The CDR3 length is 12 residues. Germline CDR1 is LGHNA and CDR2 is YNFKEQ. In nucleotides, the CDR3 is TGTGCCAGCAGCCGCCGGGTTCACGAGCAGTACTTC. Amino acids: CASSRRVHEQYF.

V gene TRBV3-1 (or the pseudogene TRBV3-2) combines with J gene TRBJ1-1; 9 bases fit TRBD1. The germline V gene encodes CDR1 LGHDT and CDR2 YNNKEL (reference sequence). The CDR3 spans 14 residues. The junction had 5 bases not matched to a gene; V was cut back by 4 bases and J by 5 bases. In DNA, the CDR3 is TGTGCCAGCAGCCCACGACAGGGGGAGACTGAAGCTTTCTTT. The encoded protein is CASSPRQGETEAFF.

This chain joins TRBV6-5 and TRBJ2-1; 9 nucleotides line up with TRBD1. This CDR3 is 15 amino acids long. V trimming: 0 bases; J trimming: 10 bases; junction bases outside the gene matches: 7. Germline values: CDR1 MNHEY, CDR2 SVGAGI. CDR3 nucleotides: TGTGCCAGCAGTTACTCCGGGACAGGGATGTTCGAGCAGTTCTTC. Translating it yields CASSYSGTGMFEQFF.

The rearrangement joins TRBV21-1 to TRBJ1-5; the tabulated D call, TRBD1, remains unverified against the DNA. TRBV21-1 is classified as a pseudogene. The CDR3 totals 18 residues. For the CDR3, the DNA is TGTGCCAGCAGCAAAGCTGGGTGGGACACCAATAGCAATCAGCCCCAGCATTTT. Amino acid sequence: CASSKAGWDTNSNQPQHF.

The genes are TRBV7-9 and TRBJ1-1; D not certain. Germline values: CDR1 SEHNR, CDR2 FQNEAQ (reference sequence). The CDR3 spans 17 residues. Trimming left V 2 bases short and J 0 bases short, with 16 bases between. The CDR3 protein is CASSLRADTLLNTEAFF. DNA for the CDR3: TGTGCCAGCAGCTTACGTGCCGACACTCTCCTGAACACTGAAGCTTTCTTT.

Only one count was recorded for this clone. The chain employs TRBV27 and TRBJ2-7; perhaps TRBD1 as D (6 bases). Trimming shortened V by 6 bases and J by 3 bases, and 15 bases separated the two germline ends. CDR1 MNHEY and CDR2 SMNVEV come from the germline V gene (reference sequence). This CDR3 spans 14 amino acids. In DNA, the CDR3 is TGTGCCAGCAGATGGGGCTGGGACAACTACGAGCAGTACTTC. This encodes CASRWGWDNYEQYF.

This sequence joins TRBV30 and TRBJ2-3; D is perhaps TRBD1 (5 bases). The germline V gene has CDR1 GTSNPN and CDR2 SVGIG (reference sequence). CDR3 length: 15 amino acids. V lost 2 bases to trimming and J lost 3 bases, with 15 bases between them. Written as DNA, the CDR3 is TGTGCCTGGAGTCTAGGAAGGGGCTTAACAGATACGCAGTATTTT. This gives the protein CAWSLGRGLTDTQYF. Based on the CDR3 plus reference TRBV30 and TRBJ2-3, the full variable domain is SQTIHQWPATLVQPVGSPLSLECTVEGTSNPNLYWYRQAAGRGLQLLFYSVGIGQISSEVPQNLSASRPQDRQFILSSKKLLLSDSGFYLCAWSLGRGLTDTQYFGPGTRLTVL.

This clone was recorded only once. The gene calls are TRBV6-5 and TRBJ1-3, with a tentative D call TRBD1 (6 bases). The V end lost 8 bases, the J end lost 4 bases, and 12 bases lay between the germline ends. CDR3 length equals 13 residues. The germline CDR1 and CDR2 sequences are MNHEY and SVGAGI. CDR3 in DNA: TGTGCCAGCGGCCGGGACATAGGAAACACCATATATTTT. It specifies CASGRDIGNTIYF.

The V gene is TRBV10-3, the J gene TRBJ1-2; D unresolved. CDR3 size: 13 residues. Trimming removed 4 bases from V and 4 bases from J, with 10 bases in between. CDR1 is ENHRY, CDR2 SYGVKD, per germline. CDR3 sequence: CAISVEGIYGYTF. Here the CDR3 DNA reads TGTGCCATCAGTGTCGAGGGAATCTATGGCTACACCTTC.

This chain joins TRBV5-1 and TRBJ1-1; D unclear. CDR1 and CDR2 (germline): SGHRS, YFSETQ. The CDR3 covers 13 residues. V gave up 6 bases and J gave up 4 bases, with 13 bases separating them. As DNA, the CDR3 is TGCGCCAGCATGGCCTCGGGAAGCACTGAAGCTTTCTTT. This codes for CASMASGSTEAFF.

This chain uses TRBV9 with TRBJ1-4; 7 nucleotides align to TRBD1. V shed 0 bases, J shed 6 bases, and the junction held 8 bases outside the gene matches. The V gene's germline CDR1 is SGDLS and CDR2 YYNGEE. CDR3 length: 16 amino acids. The CDR3 DNA is TGTGCCAGCAGCGTAGCTGGGACAGCAGAATATGAAAAACTGTTTTTT. Residues: CASSVAGTAEYEKLFF.

This chain connects TRBV9 to TRBJ2-3; 10 bases align to TRBD2. V lost 2 bases, J lost 14 bases, and 11 bases stayed unmatched. The CDR3 sequence is 14 residues long. Germline assignment: CDR1 SGDLS and CDR2 YYNGEE. CDR3 in DNA: TGTGCCAGCAGCGTTAGCGGGGGGCACCACGGACTGTATTTT. Protein: CASSVSGGHHGLYF. Drawing the rest from reference TRBV9 and TRBJ2-3, the complete variable domain is DSGVTQTPKHLITATGQRVTLRCSPRSGDLSVYWYQQSLDQGLQFLIQYYNGEERAKGNILERFSAQQFPDLHSELNLSSLELGDSALYFCASSVSGGHHGLYFGPGTRLTVL.

V gene TRBV6-5 combines with J gene TRBJ2-1, with 7 bases lining up with TRBD1. Per germline, CDR1 MNHEY and CDR2 SVGAGI. CDR3 length equals 14 residues. V dropped 8 bases and J dropped 6; count of bases not matched to a gene: 10. The CDR3 reads CASLRQAGGNEQFF. CDR3 DNA: TGTGCCAGCTTGAGACAGGCAGGGGGCAATGAGCAGTTCTTC.

The CDR3 loop reads CASSRGQGHHYGYTF. CDR3 DNA: TGTGCCAGTAGTAGGGGACAGGGGCATCACTATGGCTACACCTTC. The V call is TRBV19, the J call TRBJ1-2, with 10 nucleotides matching TRBD1. The CDR3 sequence is 15 residues long. The germline CDR1 and CDR2 sequences are LNHDA and SQIVND (reference sequence). V was clipped by 4 bases and J by 3 bases; unmatched bases: 5.

The genes are TRBV9 and TRBJ1-2; D is perhaps TRBD1 (5 bases). The V end was cut by 10 bases, the J end by 0 bases, with 13 bases between. The CDR3 spans 13 residues. CDR1 and CDR2 from the germline V gene are SGDLS and YYNGEE. The CDR3 DNA reads TGTGCCTCCTCCCAGGGTCCTAACTATGGCTACACCTTC. Protein sequence: CASSQGPNYGYTF.

V gene TRBV7-9 combines with J gene TRBJ2-1; 9 bases fit TRBD1. The CDR3 sequence is 15 residues long. The trim removed 7 bases at V and 4 bases at J, leaving 8 bases unmatched. Germline CDR1 and CDR2: SEHNR and FQNEAQ (reference sequence). For the CDR3, the DNA is TGTGCCAGCACTCTTGGGGGACAGGGTTACAATGAGCAGTTCTTC. Translating it yields CASTLGGQGYNEQFF.

The chain links TRBV7-9 to TRBJ2-1; D not certain. V was trimmed by 6 bases and J by 5 bases, leaving 11 bases between them. This CDR3 region has 13 residues. The germline gives CDR1 SEHNR, CDR2 FQNEAQ (reference sequence). The chain's CDR3 is CASSHTTDNEQFF. CDR3 in DNA: TGTGCCAGCAGTCACACCACAGACAATGAGCAGTTCTTC.

The chain has TRBV5-4 and TRBJ2-2, with D perhaps matching TRBD1 (5 bases). V lost 7 bases and J lost 0, with 10 bases in between. The CDR3 is made up of 14 amino acids. Germline V gene sequence: CDR1 SGHNT, CDR2 YYREEE (reference sequence). The CDR3 protein is CASLGPTNTGELFF. The DNA of the CDR3 is TGTGCCAGCCTGGGGCCCACGAACACCGGGGAGCTGTTTTTT.

CDR3 residues: CASSFGRTGEVYEQYF. CDR3 nucleotide sequence: TGTGCCAGCAGTTTCGGCCGGACAGGGGAGGTTTACGAGCAGTACTTC. The chain couples TRBV27 to TRBJ2-7; 9 bases agree with TRBD1. With V trimmed by 3 bases and J by 4 bases, 10 bases remained unmatched. Germline CDR1 is MNHEY and CDR2 is SMNVEV (reference sequence). The CDR3 covers 16 residues.

V and J are TRBV15 and TRBJ2-3; 7 bases fit TRBD1. The J segment lost 9 bases and the V segment lost 5 bases, leaving 14 bases of the junction unmatched. Germline V gives CDR1 LNHNV, CDR2 YYDKDF (reference sequence). The CDR3 spans 15 residues. For the CDR3, the DNA is TGTGCCACCAGCGCCCAAAGGGGGCGGGTCCCGACGCAGTATTTT. Protein: CATSAQRGRVPTQYF.

The chain links TRBV7-8 to TRBJ1-2; the match to TRBD1 covers 8 bases. Germline V gene lookup returns CDR1 SGHVS and CDR2 FQNEAQ. With 4 bases clipped from V and 5 bases from J, the junction kept 3 bases outside the gene matches. The CDR3 is 13 residues long. The CDR3 loop is CASSSTGDYGYTF. Here the CDR3 DNA reads TGTGCCAGCAGCTCGACAGGGGATTATGGCTACACCTTC.

V is TRBV11-2 and J is TRBJ1-2, with TRBD1 matching 8 bases. The CDR3 spans 15 residues. V was clipped by 1 base and J by 5 bases; unmatched bases: 6. From germline, CDR1 is SGHAT and CDR2 FQNNGV. Here the CDR3 reads CASSLVDRVAYGYTF. In nucleotides, the CDR3 is TGTGCCAGCAGCTTAGTGGACAGGGTTGCTTATGGCTACACCTTC.

The genes are TRBV7-3 and TRBJ2-1; TRBD1 aligns across 10 bases. The germline CDR1 and CDR2 sequences are SGHTA and FQGTGA. J gave up 6 bases and V 0 bases, and 2 bases lay outside the gene matches. The CDR3 sequence is 15 residues long. In DNA, the CDR3 is TGTGCCAGCAGCTTAACGGGGACAGGGGTCAATGAGCAGTTCTTC. This gives the protein CASSLTGTGVNEQFF.

V and J are TRBV6-2 or TRBV6-3 and TRBJ2-3; 9 bases align to TRBD2. The CDR3 is 15 residues long. Trimming at V came to 5 bases and at J to 2 bases, leaving 5 bases not matched to a gene. Germline V gene sequence: CDR1 MNHEY, CDR2 SVGEGT. Here the CDR3 DNA reads TGTGCCAGCAGTCCCGCGGGGGGGCCCACAGATACGCAGTATTTT. As protein: CASSPAGGPTDTQYF.

This clone occurred a few times. The chain uses TRBV5-6 and TRBJ1-1, with 10 bases matching TRBD1. This CDR3 comprises 15 residues. CDR1 is SGHDT and CDR2 is YYEEEE in the germline V gene. V was pared by 4 bases and J by 1 base, with 4 bases of the junction left unmatched. In DNA form, the CDR3 reads TGTGCCAGCAGCGAAGACAGGGGGCGGAACACTGAAGCTTTCTTT. Its translation: CASSEDRGRNTEAFF.

The chain combines TRBV9 with TRBJ1-2, with TRBD1 matching over 11 bases. CDR1 and CDR2 from the germline V gene are SGDLS and YYNGEE. V lost 2 bases and J lost 1; bases outside the gene matches: 1. The CDR3 is made up of 15 amino acids. The chain's CDR3 is CASSVGQGVNYGYTF. The CDR3 bases are TGTGCCAGCAGCGTGGGACAGGGGGTTAACTATGGCTACACCTTC.

V is TRBV11-2 and J is TRBJ2-2; tentatively, D is TRBD2 (6 bases). This CDR3 has 14 residues. The V end lost 7 bases, the J end lost 5 bases, and 14 bases lay between the germline ends. The germline V gene encodes CDR1 SGHAT and CDR2 FQNNGV. Here the CDR3 reads CASTSPEGTGELFF. The CDR3 DNA reads as TGTGCCAGCACCTCCCCGGAGGGGACCGGGGAGCTGTTTTTT.